This T cell receptor (beta chain) is drawn from a study of beta chain features in type 1 diabetes. This CDR3 spans 14 amino acids. Germline CDR1 is MNHNS and CDR2 is SASEGT. The ends were cut back, 0 bases at V and 1 base at J, with 7 bases in the middle. All of the isolated RNA was reverse transcribed, so expressed TCRB transcripts were sequenced. Approximately 3.5 million reads per sample were averaged for naive, central memory and regulatory samples. TCRdb's table, derived via immunoSEQ multiplex PCR, lists solely in-frame clones and lacks some. This sample carries more than 300,000 clones, around a tenth of them seen once, and the ten largest clones take 0.55% to 0.75%. Sorted populations were all over 98% pure. As for this clone: The target antigen is unknown.

Regarding the study as a whole: A possible short-template PCR bias applies equally to patients and controls. Shortening of TCRB CDR3s, moderate but significant, appeared in all four CD4+ subsets of Type 1 diabetes patients. Small HLA sub-analyses could not settle whether HLA shapes TCRB rearrangement.

This TCR was recovered from a man aged 25 to 40 with type 1 diabetes. This chain connects TRBV6-1 to TRBJ2-7; D call uncertain. Sequenced: central memory CD4+ T cells from blood. Written as DNA, the CDR3 is TGTGCCAGCAGTGAAGCGGGTTGGTCCTACGAGCAGTACTTC. Protein sequence: CASSEAGWSYEQYF.